The T cell receptor beta chain under discussion was sequenced for a study of blood T cell repertoires in COVID-19. Turning to the study itself: From the United States, Italy and Spain came samples of acute and convalescent COVID-19.

The method was immunoSEQ multiplex PCR; TCRdb's version includes in-frame clones alone and lacks a portion of them. The profile shows fewer than 200,000 clones, about four fifths of them singletons. This clone has just a few counts. The V and J ends lost 3 bases and 6 bases respectively, with 2 bases between them. CDR3 size: 11 residues. Sample: peripheral blood. This sequence originates from a man aged 40-55 years who had recovered from COVID-19. The rearrangement links TRBV12-3 or TRBV12-4 to TRBJ2-2; D remains unclear. The CDR3 reads CASSFAGELFF. CDR3 coding DNA: TGTGCCAGCAGTTTCGCCGGGGAGCTGTTTTTT.